Listed below are T cell receptor beta chains from one sample, sequenced in a study of T cells after yellow fever vaccination. MiXCR was run by TCRdb on the 5' RACE reads, yielding one entry per CDR3 protein. Here the sample spans under 500,000 distinct CDR3 sequences, 18% being singletons. This sample comprised PBMCs, obtained before the yellow fever booster vaccination. All receptors derive from a man aged 18 to 30 who received the YFV17D yellow fever vaccine. The CDR3 runs from the conserved cysteine through the conserved F or W. A D gene is named only where the DNA matches it firmly. Expanded clones get a size class; other rows say once, few or many, or leave the size out.

cdr3_aa,cdr3_nt,v_call,d_call,clone_size,j_call
CASSLLGLLNTQYF,TGTGCCAGCAGTTTATTGGGTCTGCTCAATACGCAGTATTTT,TRBV12-3/TRBV12-4,-,-,TRBJ2-3
CATTAGREGTQYF,TGTGCCACCACGGCCGGCAGGGAAGGGACCCAGTACTTC,TRBV28,-,-,TRBJ2-5
CASSFPRDEIGNSYNEQFF,TGCGCCAGCAGCTTCCCCCGAGACGAGATAGGGAACTCCTACAATGAGCAGTTCTTC,TRBV5-1,-,-,TRBJ2-1
CASSPWQGAGAGDTQYF,TGTGCCAGCAGCCCCTGGCAGGGTGCGGGGGCGGGAGATACGCAGTATTTT,TRBV7-8,-,-,TRBJ2-3
CASSLTVSSYEQYF,TGCGCCAGCAGCTTGACAGTTTCTTCCTACGAGCAGTACTTC,TRBV5-1,-,many,TRBJ2-7
CASSQPRQGSYEQYF,TGCGCCAGCAGCCAGCCCAGACAGGGCTCCTACGAGCAGTACTTC,TRBV4-1,TRBD1,-,TRBJ2-7
CASSLTSGDYNEQFF,TGTGCCAGCAGCCTGACTAGCGGTGATTACAATGAGCAGTTCTTC,TRBV9,TRBD2,many,TRBJ2-1
CAISIMPDSPLHF,TGTGCCATCAGCATAATGCCAGATTCACCCCTCCACTTT,TRBV10-3,-,-,TRBJ1-6
CASNLGVGGEKYF,TGTGCCAGTAATCTAGGGGTTGGAGGCGAGAAGTACTTC,TRBV19,-,-,TRBJ2-7
CASSRQPVTEAFF,TGCGCCAGCAGCCGACAACCCGTCACTGAAGCTTTCTTT,TRBV4-3,-,-,TRBJ1-1
CASSLYGGNTEAFF,TGTGCCAGCAGCTTATACGGGGGGAACACTGAAGCTTTCTTT,TRBV7-2,-,few,TRBJ1-1
CASSFGQGGTDTQYF,TGTGCCAGCAGCTTCGGCCAGGGCGGAACAGATACGCAGTATTTT,TRBV9,-,-,TRBJ2-3
CASSQAPNEQFF,TGTGCCAGCAGCCAAGCTCCCAATGAGCAGTTCTTC,TRBV3-1,-,few,TRBJ2-1
CASSQDGTGGDNEQFF,TGCGCCAGCAGCCAAGACGGGACAGGGGGGGACAATGAGCAGTTCTTC,TRBV5-1,TRBD1,-,TRBJ2-1
CASSRTSGGTGELFF,TGTGCCAGCAGCCGGACTAGCGGGGGGACCGGGGAGCTGTTTTTT,TRBV6-5,TRBD2,many,TRBJ2-2
CASSRGLGSYGYTF,TGTGCCAGCAGCCGGGGTTTAGGGTCCTATGGCTACACCTTC,TRBV3-1,-,-,TRBJ1-2
CASSSSGSGNTIYF,TGTGCCAGCAGCTCCAGTGGGTCTGGAAACACCATATATTTT,TRBV7-3,-,-,TRBJ1-3
CAISDLAAKETQYF,TGTGCCATCAGTGATCTAGCGGCAAAAGAGACCCAGTACTTC,TRBV10-3,TRBD2,-,TRBJ2-5
CASSYPAGTSMLNTGELFF,TGTGCCAGCAGTTACCCCGCCGGGACTAGCATGTTGAACACCGGGGAGCTGTTTTTT,TRBV6-5,TRBD2,-,TRBJ2-2
CASSLTTNTGELFF,TGTGCCAGCAGCTTAACCACAAACACCGGGGAGCTGTTTTTT,TRBV11-2,-,many,TRBJ2-2
CSVSGIPSYEQYF,TGCAGCGTAAGCGGGATTCCTTCCTACGAGCAGTACTTC,TRBV29-1,TRBD2,few,TRBJ2-7
CASSLRQGNGPQHF,TGTGCCAGCAGTTTAAGACAGGGTAATGGGCCCCAGCATTTT,TRBV12-3/TRBV12-4,TRBD1,-,TRBJ1-5
CASSSLGISYNEQFF,TGTGCCAGCAGTTCCCTGGGGATCTCCTACAATGAGCAGTTCTTC,TRBV6-6,-,-,TRBJ2-1
CASSPSGGHQPQHF,TGTGCCAGTAGTCCATCGGGGGGGCACCAGCCCCAGCATTTT,TRBV19,-,-,TRBJ1-5